Sequencing of this T cell receptor (beta chain) was carried out in a study of cytomegalovirus exposure and HLA in healthy donors. Across the whole study: About 85 million unique TCRs from HLA-typed donors were held in an early release of data.

V was pared by 1 base and J by 5 bases, with 7 bases of the junction left unmatched. Germline values: CDR1 SGHTA, CDR2 FQGNSA. This CDR3 is 18 amino acids long. As regards this clone: Its antigen is not known.

Findings and caveats of the study: In a later analysis, a missense DCLRE1C variant was linked to TCR beta V- and J-gene trimming.

Primers: 60 Vbeta forward and 13 Jbeta reverse. In the original analysis: In a later analysis, of 84 million or so unique beta chains, about 12 million appeared in at least two donors. The protocol was immunoSEQ multiplex PCR, while the TCRdb copy is restricted to in-frame clones and leaves out a portion. Clonal size and the V and J genes are those of that table, whereas D and trimming came from the DNA. The data show 110,000 or so clones, 73% seen once. Sequenced: PBMCs. The source is a man aged 40-50 years in good health and CMV-seronegative. The chain recombines TRBV7-2 with TRBJ2-1; 14 positions match TRBD2. The CDR3 here is CASSLVRLAGGPHNEQFF. The CDR3 DNA sequence: TGTGCCAGCAGCTTAGTTAGACTAGCGGGGGGGCCCCACAATGAGCAGTTCTTC.